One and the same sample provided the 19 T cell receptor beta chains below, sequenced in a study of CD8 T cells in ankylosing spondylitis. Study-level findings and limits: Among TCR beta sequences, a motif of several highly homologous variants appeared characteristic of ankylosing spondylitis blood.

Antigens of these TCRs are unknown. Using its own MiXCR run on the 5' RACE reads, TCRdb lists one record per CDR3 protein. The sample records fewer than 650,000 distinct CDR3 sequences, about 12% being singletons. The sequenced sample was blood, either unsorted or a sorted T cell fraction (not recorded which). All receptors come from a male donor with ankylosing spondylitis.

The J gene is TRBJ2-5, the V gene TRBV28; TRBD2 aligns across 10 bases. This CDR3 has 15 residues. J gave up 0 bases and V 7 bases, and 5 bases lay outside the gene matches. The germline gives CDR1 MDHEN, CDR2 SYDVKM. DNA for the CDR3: TGTGCCAGCACTAGACTAGCGGGCTACCAAGAGACCCAGTACTTC. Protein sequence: CASTRLAGYQETQYF.

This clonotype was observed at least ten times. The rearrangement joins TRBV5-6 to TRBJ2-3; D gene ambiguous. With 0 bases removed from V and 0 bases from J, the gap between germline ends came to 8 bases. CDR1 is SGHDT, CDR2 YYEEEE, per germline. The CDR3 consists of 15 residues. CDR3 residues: CASSLAGDSTDTQYF. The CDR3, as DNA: TGTGCCAGCAGCTTGGCTGGAGATAGCACAGATACGCAGTATTTT. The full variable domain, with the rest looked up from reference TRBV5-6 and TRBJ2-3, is DAGVTQSPTHLIKTRGQQVTLRCSPKSGHDTVSWYQQALGQGPQFIFQYYEEEERQRGNFPDRFSGHQFPNYSSELNVNALLLGDSALYLCASSLAGDSTDTQYFGPGTRLTVL.

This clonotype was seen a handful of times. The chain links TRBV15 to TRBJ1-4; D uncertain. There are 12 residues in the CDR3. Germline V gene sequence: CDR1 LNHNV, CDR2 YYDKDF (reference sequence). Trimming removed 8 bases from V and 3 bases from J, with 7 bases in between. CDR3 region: CATSRANEKLFF. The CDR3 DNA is TGTGCCACCTCCCGAGCTAATGAAAAACTGTTTTTT.

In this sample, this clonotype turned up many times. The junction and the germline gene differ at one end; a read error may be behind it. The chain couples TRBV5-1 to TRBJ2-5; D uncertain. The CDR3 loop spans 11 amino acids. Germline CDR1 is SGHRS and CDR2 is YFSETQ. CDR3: CASSLLETQYF. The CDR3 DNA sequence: TGTGCCAGCAGCTTATTGGAGACCCAGTACTTC.

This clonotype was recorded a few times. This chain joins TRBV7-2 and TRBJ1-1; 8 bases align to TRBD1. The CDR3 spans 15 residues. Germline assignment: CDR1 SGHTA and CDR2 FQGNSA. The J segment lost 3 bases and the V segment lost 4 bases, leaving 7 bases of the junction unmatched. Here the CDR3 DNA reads TGTGCCAGCAGCTCTTGGACAGGGAAGGACACTGAAGCTTTCTTT. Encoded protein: CASSSWTGKDTEAFF. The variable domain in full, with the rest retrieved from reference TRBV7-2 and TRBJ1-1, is GAGVSQSPSNKVTEKGKDVELRCDPISGHTALYWYRQSLGQGLEFLIYFQGNSAPDKSGLPSDRFSAERTGGSVSTLTIQRTQQEDSAVYLCASSSWTGKDTEAFFGQGTRLTVV.

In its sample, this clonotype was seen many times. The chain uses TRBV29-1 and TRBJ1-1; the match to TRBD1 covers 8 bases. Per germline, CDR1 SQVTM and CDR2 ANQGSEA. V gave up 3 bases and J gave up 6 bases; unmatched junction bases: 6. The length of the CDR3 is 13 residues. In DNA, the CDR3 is TGCAGCGTTGACAGGGGGCGGTGGTCTGAAGCTTTCTTT. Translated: CSVDRGRWSEAFF.

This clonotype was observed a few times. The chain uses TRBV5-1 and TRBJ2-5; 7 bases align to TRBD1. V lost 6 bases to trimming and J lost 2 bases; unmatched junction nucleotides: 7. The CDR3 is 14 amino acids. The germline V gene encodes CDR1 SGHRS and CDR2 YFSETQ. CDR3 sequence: CASTRGTAQETQYF. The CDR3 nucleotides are TGCGCCAGCACCCGAGGGACAGCTCAAGAGACCCAGTACTTC.

The CDR3 sequence is CASSSRQGAGEQYV. CDR3 DNA sequence: TGTGCCAGCAGTTCCCGACAGGGGGCAGGGGAGCAGTACGTC. The chain recombines TRBV6-5 with TRBJ2-7; TRBD1 matches 10 bases. The germline V gene encodes CDR1 MNHEY and CDR2 SVGAGI. The V segment lost 4 bases and the J segment 7 bases; nucleotides outside the gene matches: 7. This CDR3 contains 14 residues.

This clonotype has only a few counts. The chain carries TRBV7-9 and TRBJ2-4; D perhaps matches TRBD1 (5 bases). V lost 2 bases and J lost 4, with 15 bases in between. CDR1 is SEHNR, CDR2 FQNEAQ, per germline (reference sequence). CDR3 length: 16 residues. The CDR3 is CASSLSPSDRKNIQYF. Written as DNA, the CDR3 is TGTGCCAGCAGCTTATCCCCCTCTGACAGAAAAAACATTCAGTACTTC.

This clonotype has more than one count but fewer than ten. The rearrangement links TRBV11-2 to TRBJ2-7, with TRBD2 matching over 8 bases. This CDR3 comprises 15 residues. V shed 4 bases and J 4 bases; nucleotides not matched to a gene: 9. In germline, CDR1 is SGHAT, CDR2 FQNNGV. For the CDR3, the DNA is TGTGCCAGCAGCTCCGGTGTAGCGGGACTATACGAGCAGTACTTC. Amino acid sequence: CASSSGVAGLYEQYF.

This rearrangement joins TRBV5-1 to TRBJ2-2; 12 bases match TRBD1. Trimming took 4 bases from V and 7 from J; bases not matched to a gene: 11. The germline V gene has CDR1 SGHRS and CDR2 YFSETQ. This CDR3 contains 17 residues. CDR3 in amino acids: CASSAGTGGFFSGELFF. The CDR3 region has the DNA TGCGCCAGCAGCGCCGGGACAGGGGGCTTTTTCAGCGGGGAGCTGTTTTTT.

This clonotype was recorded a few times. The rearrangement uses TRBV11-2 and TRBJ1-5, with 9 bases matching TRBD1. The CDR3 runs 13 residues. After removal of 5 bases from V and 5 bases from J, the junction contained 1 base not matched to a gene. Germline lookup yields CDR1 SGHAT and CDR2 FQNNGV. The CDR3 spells CASSGQGYQPQHF. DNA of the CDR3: TGTGCCAGCAGCGGACAGGGGTATCAGCCCCAGCATTTT.

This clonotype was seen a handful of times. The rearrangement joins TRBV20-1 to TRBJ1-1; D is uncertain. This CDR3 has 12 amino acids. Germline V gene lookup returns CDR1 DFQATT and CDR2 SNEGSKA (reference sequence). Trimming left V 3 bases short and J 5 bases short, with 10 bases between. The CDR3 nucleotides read TGCAGTGCTAGCCCGATGGGGACTGAAGCTTTCTTT. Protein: CSASPMGTEAFF.

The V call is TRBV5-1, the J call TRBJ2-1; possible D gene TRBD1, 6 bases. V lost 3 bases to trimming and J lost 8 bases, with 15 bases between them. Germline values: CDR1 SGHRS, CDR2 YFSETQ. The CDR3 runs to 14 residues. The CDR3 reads CASSSVQGYHEQFF. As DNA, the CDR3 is TGCGCCAGCAGCTCCGTGCAGGGGTACCATGAGCAGTTCTTC.

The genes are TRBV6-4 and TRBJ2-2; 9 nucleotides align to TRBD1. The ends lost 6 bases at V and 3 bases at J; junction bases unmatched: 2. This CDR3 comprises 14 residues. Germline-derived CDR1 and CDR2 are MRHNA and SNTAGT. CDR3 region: CASSTGGDTGELFF. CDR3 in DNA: TGTGCCAGCAGCACAGGGGGCGACACCGGGGAGCTGTTTTTT.

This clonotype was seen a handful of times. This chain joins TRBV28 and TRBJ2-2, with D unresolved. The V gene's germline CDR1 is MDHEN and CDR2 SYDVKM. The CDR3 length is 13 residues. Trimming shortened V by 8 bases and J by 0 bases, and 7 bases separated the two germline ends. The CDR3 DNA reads TGTGCCAGCCGAGAGTCGAACACCGGGGAGCTGTTTTTT. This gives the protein CASRESNTGELFF. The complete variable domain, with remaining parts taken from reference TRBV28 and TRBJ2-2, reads DVKVTQSSRYLVKRTGEKVFLECVQDMDHENMFWYRQDPGLGLRLIYFSYDVKMKEKGDIPEGYSVSREKKERFSLILESASTNQTSMYLCASRESNTGELFFGEGSRLTVL.

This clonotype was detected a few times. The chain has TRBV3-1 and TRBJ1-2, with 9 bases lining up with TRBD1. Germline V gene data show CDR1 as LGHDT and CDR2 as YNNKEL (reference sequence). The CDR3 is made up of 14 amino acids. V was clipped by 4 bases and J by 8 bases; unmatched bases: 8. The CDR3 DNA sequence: TGTGCCAGCAGCCGCGAGATACAGGGGGCCGGCTACACCTTC. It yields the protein CASSREIQGAGYTF. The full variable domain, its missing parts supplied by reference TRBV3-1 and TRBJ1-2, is DTAVSQTPKYLVTQMGNDKSIKCEQNLGHDTMYWYKQDSKKFLKIMFSYNNKELIINETVPNRFSPKSPDKAHLNLHINSLELGDSAVYFCASSREIQGAGYTFGSGTRLTVV.

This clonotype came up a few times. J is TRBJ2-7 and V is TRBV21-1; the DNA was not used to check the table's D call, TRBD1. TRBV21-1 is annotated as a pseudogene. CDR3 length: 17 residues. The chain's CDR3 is CASSNPQDVPDPYEQYF. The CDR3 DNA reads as TGTGCCAGCAGCAACCCCCAGGATGTACCGGATCCCTACGAGCAGTACTTC.

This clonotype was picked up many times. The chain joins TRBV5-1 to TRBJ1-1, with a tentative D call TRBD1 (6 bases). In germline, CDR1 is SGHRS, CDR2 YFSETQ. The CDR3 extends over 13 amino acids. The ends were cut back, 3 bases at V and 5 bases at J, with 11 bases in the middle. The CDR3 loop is CASSSPGATEAFF. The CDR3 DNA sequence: TGCGCCAGCAGCTCCCCGGGGGCAACTGAAGCTTTCTTT.